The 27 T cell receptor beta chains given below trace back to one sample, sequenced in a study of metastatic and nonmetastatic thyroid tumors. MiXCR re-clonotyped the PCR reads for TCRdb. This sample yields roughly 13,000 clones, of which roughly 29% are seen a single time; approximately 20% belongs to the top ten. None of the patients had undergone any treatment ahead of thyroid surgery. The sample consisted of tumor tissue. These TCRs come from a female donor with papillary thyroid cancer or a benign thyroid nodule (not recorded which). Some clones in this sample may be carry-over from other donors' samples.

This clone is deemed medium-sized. Here the CDR3 DNA reads TGTGCCAGCAGCCTAGGTGGCCCCATAGGGAACACCATATATTTT. It codes for CASSLGGPIGNTIYF. This rearrangement joins TRBV7-9 to TRBJ1-3; D unclear. CDR1 and CDR2 from the germline V gene are SEHNR and FQNEAQ (reference sequence). V shed 5 bases and J shed 7 bases, with 18 bases lying between them. This CDR3 spans 15 amino acids.

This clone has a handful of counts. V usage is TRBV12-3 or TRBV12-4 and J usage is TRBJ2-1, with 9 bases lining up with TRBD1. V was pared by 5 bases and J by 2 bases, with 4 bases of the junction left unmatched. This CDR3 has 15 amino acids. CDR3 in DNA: TGTGCCAGCAGTCTAGGGACAGGGACCTACAATGAGCAGTTCTTC. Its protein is CASSLGTGTYNEQFF.

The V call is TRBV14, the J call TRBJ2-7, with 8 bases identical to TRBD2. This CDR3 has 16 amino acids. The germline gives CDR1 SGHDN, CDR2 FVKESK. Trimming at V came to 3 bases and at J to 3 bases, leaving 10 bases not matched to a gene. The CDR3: CASSHAGLGVDYEQYF. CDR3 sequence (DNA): TGTGCCAGCAGCCATGCGGGACTAGGGGTTGACTACGAGCAGTACTTC.

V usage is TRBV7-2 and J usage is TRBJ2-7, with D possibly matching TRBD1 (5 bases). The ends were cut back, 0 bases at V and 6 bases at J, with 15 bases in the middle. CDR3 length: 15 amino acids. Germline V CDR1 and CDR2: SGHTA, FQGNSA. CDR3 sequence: CASSLAPGSGREQYF. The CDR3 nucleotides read TGTGCCAGCAGCTTAGCCCCCGGGTCAGGGCGCGAGCAGTACTTC.

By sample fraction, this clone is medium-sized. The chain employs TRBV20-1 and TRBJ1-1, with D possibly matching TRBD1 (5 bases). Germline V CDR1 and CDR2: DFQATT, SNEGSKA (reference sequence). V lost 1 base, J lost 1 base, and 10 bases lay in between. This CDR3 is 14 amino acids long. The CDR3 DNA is TGCAGTGCTAGAGTAAGGGGCCAGAACACTGAAGCTTTCTTT. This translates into CSARVRGQNTEAFF.

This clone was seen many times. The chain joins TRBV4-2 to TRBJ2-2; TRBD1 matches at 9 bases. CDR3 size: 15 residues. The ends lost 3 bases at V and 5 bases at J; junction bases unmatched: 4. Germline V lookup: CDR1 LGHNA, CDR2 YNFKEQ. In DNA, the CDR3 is TGTGCCAGCAGCCACGACAGGGGGGGTACCGGGGAGCTGTTTTTT. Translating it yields CASSHDRGGTGELFF.

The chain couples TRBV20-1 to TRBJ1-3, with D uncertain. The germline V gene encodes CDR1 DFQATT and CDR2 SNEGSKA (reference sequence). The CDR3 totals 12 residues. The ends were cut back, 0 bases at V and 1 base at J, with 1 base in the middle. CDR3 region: CSARESGNTIYF. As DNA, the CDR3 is TGCAGTGCTAGAGAGTCTGGAAACACCATATATTTT.

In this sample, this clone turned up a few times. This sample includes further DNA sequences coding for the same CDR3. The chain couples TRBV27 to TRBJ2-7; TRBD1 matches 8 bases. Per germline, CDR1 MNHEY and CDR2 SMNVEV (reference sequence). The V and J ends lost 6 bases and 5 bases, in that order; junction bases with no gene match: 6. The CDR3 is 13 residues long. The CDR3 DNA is TGTGCCAGCAGGTATGGACAGGGAGACGAGCAGTACTTC. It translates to CASRYGQGDEQYF.

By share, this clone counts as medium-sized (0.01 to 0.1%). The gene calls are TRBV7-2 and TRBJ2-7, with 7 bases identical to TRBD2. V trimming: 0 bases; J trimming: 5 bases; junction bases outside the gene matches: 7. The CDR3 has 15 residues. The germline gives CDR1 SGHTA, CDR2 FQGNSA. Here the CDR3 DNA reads TGTGCCAGCAGCTTAGCTTGGGGGGGGAGGGACGAGCAGTACTTC. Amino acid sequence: CASSLAWGGRDEQYF.

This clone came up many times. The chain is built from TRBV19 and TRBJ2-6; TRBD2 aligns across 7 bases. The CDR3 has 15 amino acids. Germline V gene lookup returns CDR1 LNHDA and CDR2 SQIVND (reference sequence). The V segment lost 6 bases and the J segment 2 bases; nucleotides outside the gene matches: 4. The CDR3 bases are TGTGCCAGTAGCCACCGGGGGGCTGGGGCCAACGTCCTGACTTTC. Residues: CASSHRGAGANVLTF.

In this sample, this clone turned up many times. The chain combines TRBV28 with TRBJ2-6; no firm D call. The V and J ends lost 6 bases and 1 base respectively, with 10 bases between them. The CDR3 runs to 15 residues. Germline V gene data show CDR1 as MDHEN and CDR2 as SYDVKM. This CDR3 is CASSRGLSGANVLTF. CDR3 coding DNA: TGTGCCAGCAGCCGAGGCCTATCTGGGGCCAACGTCCTGACTTTC.

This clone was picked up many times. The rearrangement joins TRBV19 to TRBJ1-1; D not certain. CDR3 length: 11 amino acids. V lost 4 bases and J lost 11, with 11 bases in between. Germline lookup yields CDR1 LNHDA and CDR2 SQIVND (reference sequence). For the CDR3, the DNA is TGTGCCAGTAGTAAACAACGGGTGGCTTTCTTT. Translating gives CASSKQRVAFF.

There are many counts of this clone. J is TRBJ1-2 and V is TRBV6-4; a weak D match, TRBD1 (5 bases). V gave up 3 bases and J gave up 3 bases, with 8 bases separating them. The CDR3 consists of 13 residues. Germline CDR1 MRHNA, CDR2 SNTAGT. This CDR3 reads CASSDEGYYGYTF. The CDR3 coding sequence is TGTGCCAGCAGTGATGAGGGGTACTATGGCTACACCTTC.

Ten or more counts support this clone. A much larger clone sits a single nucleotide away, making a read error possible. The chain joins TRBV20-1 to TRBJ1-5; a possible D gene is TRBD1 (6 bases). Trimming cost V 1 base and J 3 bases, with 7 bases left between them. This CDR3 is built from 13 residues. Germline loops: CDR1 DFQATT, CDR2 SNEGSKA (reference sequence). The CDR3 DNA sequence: TGCAGTGCTAGAGCAGGGGTCAATCAGCCCCAGCATTTT. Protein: CSARAGVNQPQHF.

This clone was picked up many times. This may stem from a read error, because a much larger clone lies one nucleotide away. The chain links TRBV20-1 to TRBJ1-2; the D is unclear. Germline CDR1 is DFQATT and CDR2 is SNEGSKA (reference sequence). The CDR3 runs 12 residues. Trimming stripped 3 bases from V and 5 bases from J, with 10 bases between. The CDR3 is CSASPGVYGYTF. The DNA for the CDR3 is TGCAGTGCTAGCCCCGGGGTGTATGGCTACACCTTC.

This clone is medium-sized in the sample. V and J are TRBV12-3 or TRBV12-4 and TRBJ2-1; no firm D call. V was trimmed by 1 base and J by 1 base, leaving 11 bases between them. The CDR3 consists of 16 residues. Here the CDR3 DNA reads TGTGCCAGCAGTTTAGGTCTTACTTTATCCTACAATGAGCAGTTCTTC. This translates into CASSLGLTLSYNEQFF.

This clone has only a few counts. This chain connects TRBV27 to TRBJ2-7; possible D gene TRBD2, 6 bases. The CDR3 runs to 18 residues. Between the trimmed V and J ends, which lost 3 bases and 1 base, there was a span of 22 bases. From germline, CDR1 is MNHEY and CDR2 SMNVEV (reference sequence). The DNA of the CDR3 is TGTGCCAGCAGTTTCGGGACTTGCGTTATATCCCCATCCTACGAGCAGTACTTC. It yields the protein CASSFGTCVISPSYEQYF.

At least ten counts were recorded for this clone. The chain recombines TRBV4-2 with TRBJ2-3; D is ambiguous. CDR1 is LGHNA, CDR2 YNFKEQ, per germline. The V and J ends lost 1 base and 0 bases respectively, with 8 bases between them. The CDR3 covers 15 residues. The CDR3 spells CASSQAQTSTDTQYF. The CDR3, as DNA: TGTGCCAGCAGCCAAGCTCAAACTAGCACAGATACGCAGTATTTT.

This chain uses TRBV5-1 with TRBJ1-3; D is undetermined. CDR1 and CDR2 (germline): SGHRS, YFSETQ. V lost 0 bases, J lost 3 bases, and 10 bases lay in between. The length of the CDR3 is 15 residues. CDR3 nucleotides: TGCGCCAGCAGCTTGGGGTCCGGGAATGGAAACACCATATATTTT. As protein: CASSLGSGNGNTIYF. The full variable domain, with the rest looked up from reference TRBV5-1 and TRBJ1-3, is KAGVTQTPRYLIKTRGQQVTLSCSPISGHRSVSWYQQTPGQGLQFLFEYFSETQRNKGNFPGRFSGRQFSNSRSEMNVSTLELGDSALYLCASSLGSGNGNTIYFGEGSWLTVV.

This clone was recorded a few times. The CDR3 DNA sequence: TGTGCCAGCAGTTTTTGGTTAGGAGGGTCGGTAGGTGAGCAGTTCTTC. This gives the protein CASSFWLGGSVGEQFF. This chain uses TRBV12-3 or TRBV12-4 with TRBJ2-1; perhaps TRBD2 as D (6 bases). Deletions cut 3 bases from V and 9 bases from J, with 21 bases between. This CDR3 has 16 amino acids.

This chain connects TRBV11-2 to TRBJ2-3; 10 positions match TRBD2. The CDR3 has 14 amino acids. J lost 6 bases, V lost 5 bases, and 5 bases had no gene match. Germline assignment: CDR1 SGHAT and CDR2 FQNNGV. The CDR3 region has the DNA TGTGCCAGCAGCCTCGGACTAGCGGTTGATACGCAGTATTTT. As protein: CASSLGLAVDTQYF.

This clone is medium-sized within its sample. The CDR3 DNA reads TGTGCCAGCAGTTTAGGTGCTAGCGGAATCACAGATACGCAGTATTTT. Translation: CASSLGASGITDTQYF. This chain uses TRBV12-3 or TRBV12-4 with TRBJ2-3; 7 positions agree with TRBD2. Trimming cost V 1 base and J 2 bases; bases outside gene matches: 6. This CDR3 is 16 amino acids long.

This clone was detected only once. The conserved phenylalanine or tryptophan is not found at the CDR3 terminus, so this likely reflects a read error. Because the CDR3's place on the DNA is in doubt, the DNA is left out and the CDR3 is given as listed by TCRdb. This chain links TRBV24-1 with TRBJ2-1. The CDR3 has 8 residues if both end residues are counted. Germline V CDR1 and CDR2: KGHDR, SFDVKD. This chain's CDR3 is CATSDSIL.

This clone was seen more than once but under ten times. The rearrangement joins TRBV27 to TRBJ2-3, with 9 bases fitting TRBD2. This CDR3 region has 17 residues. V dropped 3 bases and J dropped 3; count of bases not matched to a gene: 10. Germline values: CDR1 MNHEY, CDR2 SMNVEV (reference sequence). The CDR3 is CASSLRWSLAGTDTQYF. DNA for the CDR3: TGTGCCAGCAGTTTGCGGTGGTCCCTAGCGGGAACAGATACGCAGTATTTT.

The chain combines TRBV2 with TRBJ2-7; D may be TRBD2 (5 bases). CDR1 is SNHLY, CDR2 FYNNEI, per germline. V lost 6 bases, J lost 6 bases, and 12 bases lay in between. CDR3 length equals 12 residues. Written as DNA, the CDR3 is TGTGCCAGCAGACAAACTAGAGGCGAGCAGTACTTC. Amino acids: CASRQTRGEQYF.

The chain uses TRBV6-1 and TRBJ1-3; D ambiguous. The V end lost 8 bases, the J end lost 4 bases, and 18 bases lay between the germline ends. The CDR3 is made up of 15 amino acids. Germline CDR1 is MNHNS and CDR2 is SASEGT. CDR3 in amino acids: CASVRQTDPGNTIYF. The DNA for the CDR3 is TGTGCCAGCGTACGTCAAACGGACCCCGGAAACACCATATATTTT.

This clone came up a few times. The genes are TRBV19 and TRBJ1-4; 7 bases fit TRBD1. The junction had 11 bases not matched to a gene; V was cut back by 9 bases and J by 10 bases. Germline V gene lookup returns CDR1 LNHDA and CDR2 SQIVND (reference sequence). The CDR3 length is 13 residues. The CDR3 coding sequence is TGTGCCAGCGCCGAAAGGGGGCGGGGAAAACTGTTTTTT. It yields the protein CASAERGRGKLFF.